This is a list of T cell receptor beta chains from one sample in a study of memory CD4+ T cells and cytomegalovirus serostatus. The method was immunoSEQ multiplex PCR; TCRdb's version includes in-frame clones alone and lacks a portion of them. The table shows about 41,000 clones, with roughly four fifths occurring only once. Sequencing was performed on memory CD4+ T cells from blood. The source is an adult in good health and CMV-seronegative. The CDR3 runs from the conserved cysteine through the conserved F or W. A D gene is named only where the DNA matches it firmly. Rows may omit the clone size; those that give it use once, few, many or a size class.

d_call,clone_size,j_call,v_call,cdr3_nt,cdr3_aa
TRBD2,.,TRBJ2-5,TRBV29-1,TGCAGCGTTGGCGGGAGCGGGAGGTGGGAGACCCAGTACTTC,CSVGGSGRWETQYF
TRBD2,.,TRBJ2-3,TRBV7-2,TGTGCCAGCAGCCCGACTAGCGGGGCCGGCGGAACGCAGTATTTT,CASSPTSGAGGTQYF
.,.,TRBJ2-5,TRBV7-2,TGTGCCAGCAGCTTAGGCCAGGCTCTCCAAGAGACCCAGTACTTC,CASSLGQALQETQYF
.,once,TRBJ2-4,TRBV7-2,TGTGCCAGCAGCACCCTACCTGGAAACATTCAGTACTTC,CASSTLPGNIQYF
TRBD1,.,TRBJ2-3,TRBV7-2,TGTGCCAGCAGCTTGCGGACAGGCCGCACAGATACGCAGTATTTT,CASSLRTGRTDTQYF
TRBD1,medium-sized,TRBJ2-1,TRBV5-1,TGCGCCAGCAGCTTGGGGACAGGCCACAATGAGCAGTTCTTC,CASSLGTGHNEQFF
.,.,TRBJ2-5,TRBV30,TGTGCCTGGAGTATCGGAGGGTCCCAAGAGACCCAGTACTTC,CAWSIGGSQETQYF
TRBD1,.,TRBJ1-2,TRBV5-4,TGTGCCAGCAGCTGGGGACAGGGAAGCTATGGCTACACCTTC,CASSWGQGSYGYTF
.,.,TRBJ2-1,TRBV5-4,TGTGCCAGCAGCTCAGACTTGGGTAGCGCGGCTGAGCAGTTCTTC,CASSSDLGSAAEQFF
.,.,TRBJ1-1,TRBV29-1,TGCAGCGCATACACCGGGGCCGCTAAAGGGACTGAAGCTTTCTTT,CSAYTGAAKGTEAFF
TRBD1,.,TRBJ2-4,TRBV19,TGTGCCAGTAGTATCATCGCCAGGGGGCTGGGGAACATTCAGTACTTC,CASSIIARGLGNIQYF
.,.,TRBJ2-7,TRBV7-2,TGTGCCAGCAGCTTAGATGGGGGTAGGGCCTACGAGCAGTACTTC,CASSLDGGRAYEQYF
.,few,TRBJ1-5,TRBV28,TGTGCCAGCAGTTTCCGAAACCTAGGGAAGCATTTT,CASSFRNLGKHF
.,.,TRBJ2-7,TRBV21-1,TGTGCCAGCAGCAAACCTCTTAAAGTCTATACCTACGAGCAGTACTTC,CASSKPLKVYTYEQYF
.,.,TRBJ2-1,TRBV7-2,TGTGCCAGCAGCTTAGGGGCTAGCAGATACAATGAGCAGTTCTTC,CASSLGASRYNEQFF
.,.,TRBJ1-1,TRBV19,TGTGCCAGTACCCCCGGCAGGGCGAACACTGAAGCTTTCTTT,CASTPGRANTEAFF
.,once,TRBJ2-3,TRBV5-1,TGCGCCAGCAGCTTGGAAGGGACTTTGAGCACAGATACGCAGTATTTT,CASSLEGTLSTDTQYF
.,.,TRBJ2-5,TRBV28,TGTGCCAGCTCTGGGGGAGATCGTCGAGAGACCCAGTACTTC,CASSGGDRRETQYF
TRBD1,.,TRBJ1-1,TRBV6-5,TGTGCCAGCAGTTACAGGACAGGGAACACTGAAGCTTTCTTT,CASSYRTGNTEAFF
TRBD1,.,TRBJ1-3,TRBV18,TGTGCCAGCTCACCGCGACAGGGGCAAGGAGGAAACACCATATATTTT,CASSPRQGQGGNTIYF
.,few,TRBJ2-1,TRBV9,TGTGCCAGCAGCCGGGCTAGCACCTACAATGAGCAGTTCTTC,CASSRASTYNEQFF
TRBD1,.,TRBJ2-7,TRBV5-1,TGCGCCAGCAGCTTGGCCGGGACAGGGGGATACGAGCAGTACTTC,CASSLAGTGGYEQYF
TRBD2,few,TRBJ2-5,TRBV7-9,TGTGCCAGCAGCTTAGACGCGGGGGGCAGATATCAAGAGACCCAGTACTTC,CASSLDAGGRYQETQYF
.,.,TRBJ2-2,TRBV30,TGTGCCTGGAACCCCGCGGCAGCCGGGGAGCTGTTTTTT,CAWNPAAAGELFF
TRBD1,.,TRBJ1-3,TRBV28,TGTGCCAGCAGTTCTTTAGGGGGCGGAAACACCATATATTTT,CASSSLGGGNTIYF
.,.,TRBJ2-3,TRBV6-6,TGTGCCAGCACCCGGGGGGCAACCAACAAGGATACGCAGTATTTT,CASTRGATNKDTQYF
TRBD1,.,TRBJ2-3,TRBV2,TGTGCCAGCCGGTTGAGGACAGGGGGCTTTGCAGATACGCAGTATTTT,CASRLRTGGFADTQYF
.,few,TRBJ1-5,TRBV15,TGTGCCACCAGCAGAGATAGAACGAGGAATCAGCCCCAGCATTTT,CATSRDRTRNQPQHF
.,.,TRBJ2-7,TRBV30,TGTGCCTGGAGTTCCCGGGACGGCATCTACGAGCAGTACTTC,CAWSSRDGIYEQYF
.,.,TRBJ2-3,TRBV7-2,TGTGCCAGCAGCTTAGCGAATTCTGCAGATACGCAGTATTTT,CASSLANSADTQYF
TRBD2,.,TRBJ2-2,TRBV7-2,TGTGCCAGCAGCTCCAAACGTCTTTCAGCGGGAGGGGCCGGGGAGCTGTTTTTT,CASSSKRLSAGGAGELFF
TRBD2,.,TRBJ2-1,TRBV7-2,TGTGCCAGCAGCTTAGGCCGTACTAGCGGGAGGGGAGAGCAGTTCTTC,CASSLGRTSGRGEQFF
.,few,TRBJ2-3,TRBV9,TGTGCCAGCAGCGAATTATCTCGGCAGGGTCGGAATACGCAGTATTTT,CASSELSRQGRNTQYF
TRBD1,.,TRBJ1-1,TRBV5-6,TGTGCCAGCAGCTTGTTTACAGGGGGTGGTTTTACTGAAGCTTTCTTT,CASSLFTGGGFTEAFF
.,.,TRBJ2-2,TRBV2,TGTGCCAGCAGTCTGAGGTACACCGGGGAGCTGTTTTTT,CASSLRYTGELFF